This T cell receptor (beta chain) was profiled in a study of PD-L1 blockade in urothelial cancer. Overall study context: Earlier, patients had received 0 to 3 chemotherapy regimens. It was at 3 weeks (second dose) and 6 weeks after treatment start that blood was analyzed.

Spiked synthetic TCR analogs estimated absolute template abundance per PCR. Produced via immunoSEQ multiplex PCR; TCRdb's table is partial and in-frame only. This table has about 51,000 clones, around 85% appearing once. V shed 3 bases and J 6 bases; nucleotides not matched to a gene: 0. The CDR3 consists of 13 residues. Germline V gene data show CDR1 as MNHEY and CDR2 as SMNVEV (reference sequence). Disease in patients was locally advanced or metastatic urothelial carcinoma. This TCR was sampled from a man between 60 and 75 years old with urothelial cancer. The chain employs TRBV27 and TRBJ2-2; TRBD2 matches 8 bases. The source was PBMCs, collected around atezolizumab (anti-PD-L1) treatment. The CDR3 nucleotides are TGTGCCAGCAGTTTCGGGGGGGCCGGGGAGCTGTTTTTT. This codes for CASSFGGAGELFF.